A single TCR beta chain is shown here with its context. Its antigen is not known. The CDR3 is 12 amino acids. The ends were cut back, 6 bases at V and 9 bases at J, with 12 bases in the middle. CDR1 and CDR2 from the germline V gene are MNHNY and SVGAGI (reference sequence). As defined, naive CD8 cells were CD45RO-negative and positively selected for CCR7, with terminally differentiated effector memory CD45RA+ cells excluded. Healthy HIV-negative adults without recent acute infections or vaccinations served as donors. The table came from immunoSEQ multiplex PCR; TCRdb's copy has only in-frame clones and leaves some out. The sample records about 2.2 million clones, 85% to 95% being singletons. The entry originates in a study of shared clonotypes between healthy human individuals. Whole-study results and caveats: The study found lower generation probabilities in non-shared clonotypes than in those shared by all four donors. Sampling used blood alone; tissue repertoires probably differ.

Sample: naive CD8+ T cells from PBMCs. V is TRBV6-6 and J is TRBJ2-1; D is possibly TRBD2 (5 bases). This receptor was identified in a man aged 18 to 30 in good health. Some clones in this sample may be carry-over from other donors' samples. CDR3 coding DNA: TGTGCCAGCAGCCCCGGCGGGTTTGAGCAGTTCTTC. This encodes CASSPGGFEQFF.